By share, the clone carrying this T cell receptor (beta chain) counts as medium-sized. Its target is not known. This sample is drawn from a study of spatial heterogeneity in lung cancer. Study as a whole: Across the raw uncorrected reads, a unique TCR and UMI combination was observed, on average, more than ten times.

Each CDR3 protein is one row after TCRdb ran MiXCR on the 5' RACE reads. This sample yields around 18,000 distinct CDR3 sequences, of which under 7% are seen a single time; around 10% belongs to the top ten. This sample's time point: sample taken at primary tumor resection. Tumor, nontumor lung or frozen PBMC supplied whole RNA that was sequenced unsorted. Study outcomes and limitations: Counts that tracked tumor mutation counts were those of expanded intratumoral alpha and beta TCRs.

The receptor's source is a female donor with early-stage non-small cell lung cancer. The sample consisted of lung tumor tissue, taken at surgery.

CDR3 coding DNA: TGTGCCAGCTCACCACCGGACGGGACTGAAGCTTTCTTT. Its translation is CASSPPDGTEAFF. This chain connects TRBV18 to TRBJ1-1, with D unresolved. The V end lost 0 bases, the J end lost 5 bases, and 7 bases lay between the germline ends. The CDR3 sequence is 13 residues long. Germline CDR1 and CDR2: KGHSH and LQKENI.